The 8 T cell receptor beta chains given below trace back to one sample, sequenced in a study of a mutant IDH1 vaccine in newly diagnosed glioma. Indicated time point: week 11, during vaccination. Vaccination comprised doses that each held 300 ug of mutant IDH1 20-mer peptide, plus topical imiquimod. Antigens of these TCRs are unknown. Measured with immunoSEQ multiplex PCR; TCRdb has only the in-frame clones, and not every one. The data hold fewer than 150,000 clones, with 90% observed a single time. Source: PBMCs, taken from a glioma patient whose treatment included an IDH1 peptide vaccine. The receptors come from a woman aged 45-65 years with glioma.

V and J are TRBV5-1 and TRBJ2-5; TRBD2 matches 12 bases. Trimming cost V 4 bases and J 5 bases; bases outside gene matches: 21. Germline assignment: CDR1 SGHRS and CDR2 YFSETQ. CDR3 length: 20 amino acids. The CDR3 DNA reads as TGCGCCAGCAGCACACCTAGCGGGAGGGCCGTGTGGGGGCTGCGGGAGACCCAGTACTTC. Its protein product is CASSTPSGRAVWGLRETQYF. Complete variable domain (other parts from reference TRBV5-1 and TRBJ2-5): KAGVTQTPRYLIKTRGQQVTLSCSPISGHRSVSWYQQTPGQGLQFLFEYFSETQRNKGNFPGRFSGRQFSNSRSEMNVSTLELGDSALYLCASSTPSGRAVWGLRETQYFGPGTRLLVL.

The V call is TRBV5-1, the J call TRBJ2-1, with 11 bases aligning to TRBD2. The ends lost 2 bases at V and 4 bases at J; junction bases unmatched: 11. Per germline, CDR1 SGHRS and CDR2 YFSETQ. The CDR3 runs 18 residues. The CDR3 nucleotides are TGCGCCAGCAGCTTACAAATGACTAGCGGGACCACATACAATGAGCAGTTCTTC. It specifies CASSLQMTSGTTYNEQFF.

This clone was detected only a few times. This chain connects TRBV5-1 to TRBJ1-1; D gene ambiguous. V lost 0 bases to trimming and J lost 1 base, with 7 bases between them. The CDR3 has 14 amino acids. CDR1 and CDR2 from the germline V gene are SGHRS and YFSETQ. The CDR3 coding sequence is TGCGCCAGCAGCTTGGGGGAGGGGAACACTGAAGCTTTCTTT. Amino acid sequence: CASSLGEGNTEAFF.

There are a few counts of this clone. The chain recombines TRBV5-4 with TRBJ2-5; D is perhaps TRBD1 (6 bases). V was trimmed by 0 bases and J by 5 bases, leaving 11 bases between them. The CDR3 totals 14 residues. Per germline, CDR1 SGHNT and CDR2 YYREEE (reference sequence). The CDR3 sequence is CASSLGDTPETQYF. CDR3 bases: TGTGCCAGCAGCTTGGGGGACACACCGGAGACCCAGTACTTC.

This clone was observed a handful of times. This sequence joins TRBV19 and TRBJ1-5; D is ambiguous. V was clipped by 3 bases and J by 0 bases, with 6 bases between them. Germline CDR1 reads LNHDA; CDR2 reads SQIVND (reference sequence). The CDR3 runs 14 residues. The CDR3 region has the DNA TGTGCCAGTAGTATTCGACATAGCAATCAGCCCCAGCATTTT. This encodes CASSIRHSNQPQHF.

This chain joins TRBV6-1 and TRBJ2-3, with 9 bases lining up with TRBD1. CDR3 size: 15 residues. Germline V gene data show CDR1 as MNHNS and CDR2 as SASEGT. The trim removed 6 bases at V and 3 bases at J, leaving 7 bases unmatched. CDR3 nucleotide sequence: TGTGCCAGCAGCTTCGGACAGGGGATGACAGATACGCAGTATTTT. It yields the protein CASSFGQGMTDTQYF.

The J gene is TRBJ1-1, the V gene TRBV10-1, with D possibly being TRBD1 (5 bases). Trimming removed 2 bases from V and 1 base from J, with 11 bases in between. CDR1 and CDR2 from the germline V gene are WNHNN and SYGVQD (reference sequence). The CDR3 is 15 amino acids. This CDR3 reads CASSEPKTENTEAFF. In DNA form, the CDR3 reads TGCGCCAGCAGTGAGCCTAAGACAGAGAACACTGAAGCTTTCTTT.

The gene calls are TRBV29-1 and TRBJ1-4; 9 bases are a match to TRBD1. Germline V gene lookup returns CDR1 SQVTM and CDR2 ANQGSEA. Trimming removed 8 bases from V and 10 bases from J; junction bases left unmatched: 8. There are 12 residues in the CDR3. The CDR3 spells CSLRTGDGKLFF. The CDR3 nucleotides read TGCAGCCTCCGGACAGGGGACGGAAAACTGTTTTTT.